This T cell receptor beta chain came from a study of T cell responses to AZD1222 COVID-19 vaccine (dated by TCRdb to the early 2020s). With respect to the entire study: TCR sequencing covered 233 trial participants: roughly 200 given two doses of AZD1222 and 26 given two doses of MenACWY control vaccine. Trial participants were enrolled into age subgroups of 18-55, 56-69 and 70-plus years, which contained 148, 28 and 57 TCR-sequenced participants, respectively. The paper's findings and limits, for the study overall: Participants were mostly white British and included more females than males, and it was suggested by the authors that clonal diversity may have been underestimated. Conclusions about previously exposed vaccinees are limited, since just 6 or 7 AZD1222 recipients were seropositive for SARS-CoV-2 at baseline. Nearly half of unique spike-specific TCRs reportedly recognized epitopes outside regions mutated in the B.1.351 and B.1.1.7 variants. A significant rise in spike-specific TCR breadth and depth was observed after two AZD1222 doses relative to day 0 and relative to MenACWY recipients. Because no day 14 peak-response samples were available, the repertoires could be characterized only after the peak T cell response. In the small 56-69-year group, the increase in depth fell short of significance, most likely because of low power. CD4 TCRs associated with the vaccine covered the entire spike protein, and the dominant responses were in regions 160-218 and 743-854.

This clone was observed a single time. Its antigen remains undetermined. No much larger clonotype is one base removed from it; base qualities were not supplied. The CDR3 regions of human TCRbeta chains were analyzed by immunosequencing. The study's own analysis went as follows. Repertoire TCRs were matched against a reference library of SARS-CoV-2-specific TCRs generated with the MIRA antigen-specificity platform. Breadth was defined as the fraction of unique TCRs that were SARS-CoV-2-associated, and depth was defined as the fraction of total T cells that were SARS-CoV-2-associated. Each spike-specific TCR was assigned to its reactive spike region and to a CD4 or CD8 class using the MIRA data. Log10-transformed breadth and depth values were compared by one-way ANOVA with Sidak's multiple comparisons tests. In its TCRdb copy, this immuneACCESS table keeps in-frame sequences only and misses some clones. Where compared with another copy, unresolved V genes explain less than half of these, and the others have no known cause. That table furnishes V, J and clone size, whereas the DNA furnished D and trimming. For this sample the table gives 150,000 to 250,000 clones, of which roughly 92% were detected only once. The ten largest clones capture around 3.6% of the sample.

This sample's time point label indicates: about 28 days (+/-7) after the second vaccine dose. AZD1222 recipients given second doses at about 4 weeks or at about 12 weeks were pooled, since spike-specific TCR depth and breadth were not found to differ between the two schedules. Vaccinee samples came from UK trials COV001 and COV002, including a single-blind randomized controlled phase 2/3 trial of AZD1222 (ChAdOx1 nCoV-19) in healthy adults. For TCRbeta chain sequencing, PBMC samples were collected from trial participants at day 0 and at day 28 after the second dose. The germline V gene (reference sequence) specifies GTSNPN as CDR1 and SVGIG as CDR2. Inclusive of the bounding cysteine and phenylalanine, the CDR3 is 15 residues long. The retained sequence is limited to the CDR3, 45 bases, with the frame set at the first base. V loses 3 bases of germline sequence and J loses 6 bases, and the interval between the two ends is 21 bases.

The sample was peripheral blood, taken 28 days after the second AZD1222 dose. The source of this sequence is an adult who received the AZD1222 COVID-19 vaccine. The rearranged chain carries TRBV30 and TRBJ2-7, with no confident D gene call. In nucleotide form, the sequence is TGTGCCTGGAGGGCGTCGGAGAGAGTCTCTCTCGAGCAGTACTTC. This is translated as CAWRASERVSLEQYF.